This T cell receptor beta chain stems from a study of cytomegalovirus exposure and HLA in healthy donors (dated by TCRdb to 2015 to 2018). As for the study more broadly: An earlier analysis of fewer than 750 of the donors reported roughly 300 Gb of sequence data and around 110 million unique TCR beta sequences obtained from around 170 million T cells. An early release covering about 600 HLA-typed donors comprised 250 to 350 gigabases of sequencing data and tens of millions of unique TCR sequences. The genetic ancestry cluster associated with self-reported Caucasian donors included around four fifths of the roughly 410 genotyped donors. The study aimed to test whether signatures of past pathogen exposure could be identified by cataloging public T cell receptors. The study profiled the T cell repertoires of 500 to 800 subjects by immunosequencing and related them to cytomegalovirus serostatus. Besides the first cohort of 666 subjects, a separate validation cohort made up of around 120 different subjects was used. High-throughput TCR immunosequencing, statistical association of individual TCRs with disease status, and machine learning were combined to predict cytomegalovirus infection status. In a later analysis, previously published TCR beta repertoires from about 640 donors were re-analyzed and high-resolution HLA genotyping was added so that TCR occurrence patterns could be studied. The later analysis used no new phenotypic data to find candidate immune exposures, relying instead on TCR beta sequences and their occurrence across donors. An earlier analysis of around 580 of the donors used high-throughput TCR beta sequencing to judge whether each TCR beta V gene segment behaved as functional or pseudogenic. Donor age, sex, ethnicity and CMV serostatus were compiled together with the repertoire data. A later genetic analysis took genome-wide SNP genotypes for 398 of the 666 donors and used that subset as a discovery cohort. All discovery cohort repertoires had been generated on a single sequencing platform. HLA typing covered class I and class II loci at four-digit resolution. The number of typed donors differed by locus: roughly 629-640 for A, B, C, DRB1 and DQB1; approximately 520 for DQA1; over 600 for DPA1; and some 430 for DPB1. About five DR-DQ haplotypes were handled as single units for association and clustering, since linkage in the cohort was strong. Among 398 genotyped donors of the cohort, an average of approximately 240,000 unique TCR beta nucleotide sequences were sequenced per donor, around 20% of them non-productive.

Paper-wide results and their limitations: Only TCR beta chains were sequenced in this cohort, and the absence of alpha or paired-chain data limited detectable features. The classifier was reported to diagnose cytomegalovirus status with high specificity and sensitivity in both the original cohort and the validation cohort. Because HLA typing was missing for some donors at each locus, association tests included only the typed subset. The presence/absence analyses assumed that sequencing depth was roughly uniform across donors, and that assumption may not be true. A later analysis associated around 16,000 TCR beta sequences with specific HLA alleles at a false discovery rate of 0.05. A later genetic analysis reported fewer N-insertions in productive TCRs among donors in an Asian-associated ancestry cluster than the approximately 700-donor mean. A later genetic analysis associated a missense DCLRE1C variant with V-gene and J-gene trimming of TCR beta chains, and an independent cohort replicated the association. A later analysis found that most CMV-associated TCR beta chains appeared HLA-restricted, with HLA associations seemingly driven largely by CMV exposure. For the cohort, immune exposure information was limited to CMV serostatus. In an earlier analysis of about 600 of the donors, most TCR beta V segments appeared in productive rearrangements about 90% or about 30% of the time, broadly matching IMGT annotations. While some public TCRs were present in many individuals, most TCR sequences turned up only very rarely across donors. A later analysis found that TCR association rates varied across HLA loci, with DRB1 alleles showing the most associated TCRs and HLA-C alleles the fewest. A further reported finding was that TCR beta sequences accurately predicted the HLA-A and HLA-B alleles for most subjects in the first cohort. Assigning TCR associations to individual alleles was difficult when HLA alleles, especially DR and DQ, strongly co-occurred. Linkage disequilibrium might explain the correlated functional status among segregating V segments, but an unknown experimental factor could not be ruled out. A cluster of highly shared sequence variants was judged likely to be a technical artifact of the sequencing pipeline. A later analysis reported that several top co-occurrence clusters appeared linked to parvovirus B19, influenza, CMV and Epstein-Barr virus. In the study, approximately 160 TCR beta chains were listed as associated with cytomegalovirus. According to the authors, the approach could potentially be generalized to other disease states and immunological phenotypes. Compared with equally common non-associated chains, HLA-associated TCR beta chains in a later analysis were more clonally expanded and had lower generation probabilities. In vitro tests confirmed that a few of the cytomegalovirus-associated TCR beta chains recognize cytomegalovirus antigens. Seventeen rarely observed V segments, including chromosome 9 orphons, were excluded from the earlier analysis of about 610 of the donors because counts were too low. Some IMGT-functional V segments, including TRBV6-2 and TRBV6-3, could not be told apart with the 87-base-pair reads, so those segments were excluded.

The CDR3 runs 15 amino acids, cysteine and phenylalanine included. The read is trimmed to its CDR3 DNA, 45 bases read in frame from base 1. V lost 5 bases and J lost 8 bases; the stretch between them is 18 bases long. CDR1 and CDR2 (SGHTA, FQGNSA) derive from the germline V gene. Receptor libraries were prepared by the immunoSEQ multiplex PCR assay. The multiplex PCR relied on a mix of 60 forward primers for TCR Vbeta segments and 13 reverse primers for TCR Jbeta segments. The CDR3 region of rearranged TCR beta genes was amplified from genomic DNA with a multiplex PCR assay. The Illumina HiSeq System was used to sequence the amplified TCR beta libraries as 87-base-pair reads. Concerning the study's data processing: Across the 600 to 700 repertoires, a later analysis counted about 81 million unique TCR beta chains, 9.5 million to 12 million of which were shared by at least two donors. A nearest-neighbor algorithm error-corrected the raw reads and collapsed the reads into unique sequences, merging closely related sequences to remove PCR and sequencing errors. Alignment of CDR3 sequences to IMGT reference sequences was used to assign V, D and J gene segments. For a sequence to be retained, a match of at least six nucleotides to both a V gene segment and a J gene segment was required. Rearrangements were called productive when the CDR3 lacked stop codons and stayed in frame with V and J; all others were non-productive. Following IMGT convention, CDR3 was defined as the stretch from the second conserved V-encoded cysteine to the conserved J-encoded phenylalanine. Sequences without an unambiguous match to a single V gene segment were excluded from the earlier analysis of 450 to 750 of the donors. An earlier analysis of around 600 of the donors classified V segments as functional when productive rearrangements were above 56.7% and as segregating when the standard deviation between donors was above 5%. A statistical classification framework was built to diagnose cytomegalovirus status from the catalog of TCR beta chain sequences. In a later analysis, V and J genes were assigned by comparing TCR nucleotide sequences against IMGT/GENE-DB human TR gene sequences. The TCRdist pipeline was used in a later analysis to assign CDR3 sequences and most-parsimonious VDJ recombination scenarios. A later analysis defined each TCR beta chain by its CDR3 amino acid sequence plus V-gene family, and excluded reads lacking a unique V-gene family. A later analysis removed 550 to 650 highly shared, low-generation-probability nucleotide sequences to deal with suspected cross-contamination and a sequencing artifact. A later analysis calculated a clonal expansion index for each public chain from normalized within-repertoire ranks of inferred template counts. In a later analysis, generation probabilities were computed with a VDJ recombination model fitted to out-of-frame rearrangements, and the resulting probabilities were checked against IGoR. A later analysis scored TCR-TCR, TCR-HLA and TCR-CMV co-occurrence with hypergeometric tests, applying a repertoire-size bias correction to TCR pairs. False discovery rates were estimated in a later analysis by permuting HLA or CMV assignments 20 times. In a later analysis, co-occurring TCRs were grouped using DBSCAN, with TCRdist sequence similarity added in when clustering inside HLA-allele-positive subsets. Repertoires with fewer than 30,000 or more than 120,000 public chains were left out of co-occurrence clustering, as were a handful of repertoires with anomalous nucleotide sharing. TCRdb retrieved this table from immuneACCESS and kept in-frame rearrangements only. Not all clones are present; in checked studies, unresolved V genes account for under half, and no reason is known for the remainder. V and J calls plus clone size are reproduced from that table; the DNA served to infer D and trimming. The sample table contains under 150,000 clones; only one count was recorded for around four fifths of them. The top ten clonotypes cover 1% to 1.5% of the sample.

The cohort comprised fewer than 750 healthy bone marrow donors. Cohort members were all nominally healthy when sampled, although unrecorded immune exposures were likely present. The donor tested CMV seronegative and was one of the 352 seronegative cohort members. Every donor gave a peripheral blood sample, and the peripheral blood mononuclear cells from that sample were used for TCR beta sequencing. The Qiagen DNeasy Blood Extraction Kit was used to extract genomic DNA from the blood cell samples. With respect to this clone: Its antigen target is currently unknown. No base-level quality is on record; no much larger clone is a single base apart.

Here the chain combines TRBV7-2 and TRBJ1-4; the D gene is perhaps TRBD1, on 6 matching bases. The source is a boy between 10 and 17 years old in good health and CMV-seronegative. Input material: PBMCs. CDR3 reads: CASSVLRGPLEKLFF. The nucleotide sequence reads TGTGCCAGCAGCGTTCTCAGGGGCCCTCTGGAAAAACTGTTTTTT.